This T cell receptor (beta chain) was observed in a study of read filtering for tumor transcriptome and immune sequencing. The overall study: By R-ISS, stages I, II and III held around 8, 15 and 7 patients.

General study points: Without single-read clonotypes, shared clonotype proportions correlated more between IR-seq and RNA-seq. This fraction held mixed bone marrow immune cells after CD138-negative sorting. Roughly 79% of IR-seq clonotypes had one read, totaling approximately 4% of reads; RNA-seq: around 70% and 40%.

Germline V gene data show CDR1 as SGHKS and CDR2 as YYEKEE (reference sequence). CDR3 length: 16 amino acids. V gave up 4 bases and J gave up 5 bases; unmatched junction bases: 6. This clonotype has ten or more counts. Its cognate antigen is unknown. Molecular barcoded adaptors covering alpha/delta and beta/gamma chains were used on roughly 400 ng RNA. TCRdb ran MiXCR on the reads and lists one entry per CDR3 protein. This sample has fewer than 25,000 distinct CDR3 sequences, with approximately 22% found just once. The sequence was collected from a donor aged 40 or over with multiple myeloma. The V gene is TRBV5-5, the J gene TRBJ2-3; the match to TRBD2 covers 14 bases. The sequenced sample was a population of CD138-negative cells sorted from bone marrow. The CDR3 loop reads CASSRTSGRLLDTQYF. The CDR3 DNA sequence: TGTGCCAGCAGCCGGACTAGCGGGAGGTTACTAGATACGCAGTATTTT.